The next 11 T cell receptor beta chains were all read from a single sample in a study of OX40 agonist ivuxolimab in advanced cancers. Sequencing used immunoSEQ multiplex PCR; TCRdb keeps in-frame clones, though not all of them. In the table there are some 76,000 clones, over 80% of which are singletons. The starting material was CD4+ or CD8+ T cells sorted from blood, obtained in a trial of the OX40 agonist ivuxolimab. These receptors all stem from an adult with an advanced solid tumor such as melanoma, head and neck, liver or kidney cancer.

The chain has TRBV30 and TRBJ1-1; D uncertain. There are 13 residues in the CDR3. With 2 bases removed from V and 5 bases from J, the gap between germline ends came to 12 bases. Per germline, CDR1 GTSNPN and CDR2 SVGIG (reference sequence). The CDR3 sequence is CAWSSSGGTEAFF. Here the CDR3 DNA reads TGTGCCTGGAGTTCCTCGGGTGGGACTGAAGCTTTCTTT.

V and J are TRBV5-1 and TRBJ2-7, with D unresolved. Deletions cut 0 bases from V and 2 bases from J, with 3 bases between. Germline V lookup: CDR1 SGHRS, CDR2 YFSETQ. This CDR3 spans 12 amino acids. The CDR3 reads CASSLDTYEQYF. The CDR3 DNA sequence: TGCGCCAGCAGCTTGGACACCTACGAGCAGTACTTC.

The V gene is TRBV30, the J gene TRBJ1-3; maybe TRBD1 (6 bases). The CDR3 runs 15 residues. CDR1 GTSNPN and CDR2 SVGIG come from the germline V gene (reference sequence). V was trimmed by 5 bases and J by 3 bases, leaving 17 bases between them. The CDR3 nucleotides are TGTGCCTGGGGACGCGCAGGGGCGCGTGGAAACACCATATATTTT. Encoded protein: CAWGRAGARGNTIYF.

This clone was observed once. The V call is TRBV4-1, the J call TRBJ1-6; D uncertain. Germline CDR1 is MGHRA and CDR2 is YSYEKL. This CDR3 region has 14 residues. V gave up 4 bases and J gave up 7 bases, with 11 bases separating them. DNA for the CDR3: TGCGCCAGCAGCCGAGAGACCGGGAATTCACCCCTCCACTTT. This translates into CASSRETGNSPLHF.

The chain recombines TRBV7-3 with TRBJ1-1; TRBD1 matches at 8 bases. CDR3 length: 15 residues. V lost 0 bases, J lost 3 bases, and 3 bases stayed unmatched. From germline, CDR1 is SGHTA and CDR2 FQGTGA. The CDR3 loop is CASSLTPTGDTEAFF. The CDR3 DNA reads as TGTGCCAGCAGCTTAACTCCGACAGGGGACACTGAAGCTTTCTTT.

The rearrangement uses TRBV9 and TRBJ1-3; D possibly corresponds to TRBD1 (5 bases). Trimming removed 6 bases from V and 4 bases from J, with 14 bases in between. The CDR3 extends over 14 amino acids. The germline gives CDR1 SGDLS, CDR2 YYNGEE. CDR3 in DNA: TGTGCCAGCACCCCACAGGTCGCCGGAAACACCATATATTTT. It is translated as CASTPQVAGNTIYF.

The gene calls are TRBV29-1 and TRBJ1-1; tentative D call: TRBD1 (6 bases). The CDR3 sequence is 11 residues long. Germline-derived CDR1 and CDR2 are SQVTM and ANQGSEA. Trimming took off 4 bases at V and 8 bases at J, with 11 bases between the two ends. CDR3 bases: TGCAGCGTTGCCACAGGGTCAGAAGCTTTCTTT. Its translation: CSVATGSEAFF. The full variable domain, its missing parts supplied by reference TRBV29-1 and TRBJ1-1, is SAVISQKPSRDICQRGTSLTIQCQVDSQVTMMFWYRQQPGQSLTLIATANQGSEATYESGFVIDKFPISRPNLTFSTLTVSNMSPEDSSIYLCSVATGSEAFFGQGTRLTVV.

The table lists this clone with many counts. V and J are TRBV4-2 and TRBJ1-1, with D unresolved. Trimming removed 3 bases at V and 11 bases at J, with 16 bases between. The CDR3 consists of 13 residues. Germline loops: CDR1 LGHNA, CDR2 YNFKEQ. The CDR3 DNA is TGTGCCAGCAGCCAGGCTGGGATTCCCCTGGCTTTCTTT. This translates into CASSQAGIPLAFF.

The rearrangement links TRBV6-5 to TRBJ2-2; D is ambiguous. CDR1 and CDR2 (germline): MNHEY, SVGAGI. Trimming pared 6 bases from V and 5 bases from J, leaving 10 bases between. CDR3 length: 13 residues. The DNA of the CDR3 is TGTGCCAGCAGCATCGTGGGAACCGGGGAGCTGTTTTTT. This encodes CASSIVGTGELFF.

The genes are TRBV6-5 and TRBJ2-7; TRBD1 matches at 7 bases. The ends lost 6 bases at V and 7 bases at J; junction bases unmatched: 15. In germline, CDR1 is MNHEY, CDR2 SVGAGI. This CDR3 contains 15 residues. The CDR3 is CASRDRPTGSGEQYF. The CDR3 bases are TGTGCCAGCAGGGACAGGCCGACAGGGTCGGGGGAGCAGTACTTC.

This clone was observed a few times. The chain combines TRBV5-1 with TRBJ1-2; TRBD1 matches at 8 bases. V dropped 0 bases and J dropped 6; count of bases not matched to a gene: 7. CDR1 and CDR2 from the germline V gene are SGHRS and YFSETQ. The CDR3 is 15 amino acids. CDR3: CASSLALGQDDGYTF. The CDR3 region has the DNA TGCGCCAGCAGCTTGGCCTTGGGACAGGATGATGGCTACACCTTC.